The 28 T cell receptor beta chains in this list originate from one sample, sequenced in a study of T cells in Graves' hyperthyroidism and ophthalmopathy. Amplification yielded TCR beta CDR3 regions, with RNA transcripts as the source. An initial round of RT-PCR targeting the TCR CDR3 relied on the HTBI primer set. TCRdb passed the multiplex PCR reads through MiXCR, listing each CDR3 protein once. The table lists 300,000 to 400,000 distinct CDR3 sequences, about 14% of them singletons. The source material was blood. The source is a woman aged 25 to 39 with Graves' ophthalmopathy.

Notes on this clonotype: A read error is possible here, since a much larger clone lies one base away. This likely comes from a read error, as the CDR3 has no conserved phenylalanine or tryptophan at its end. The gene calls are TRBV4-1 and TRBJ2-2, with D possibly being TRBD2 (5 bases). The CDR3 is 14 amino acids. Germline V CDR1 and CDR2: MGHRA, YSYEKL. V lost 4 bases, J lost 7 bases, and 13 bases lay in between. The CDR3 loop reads CASSLLPRDGELFS. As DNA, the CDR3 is TGCGCCAGCAGCCTCCTCCCGAGGGACGGGGAGCTGTTTTCT.

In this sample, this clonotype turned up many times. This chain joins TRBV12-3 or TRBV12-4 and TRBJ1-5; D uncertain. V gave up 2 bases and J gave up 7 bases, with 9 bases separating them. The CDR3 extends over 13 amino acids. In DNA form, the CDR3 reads TGTGCCAGCAGTTTAAGGTTACAGCAGCCCCAGCATTTT. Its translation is CASSLRLQQPQHF.

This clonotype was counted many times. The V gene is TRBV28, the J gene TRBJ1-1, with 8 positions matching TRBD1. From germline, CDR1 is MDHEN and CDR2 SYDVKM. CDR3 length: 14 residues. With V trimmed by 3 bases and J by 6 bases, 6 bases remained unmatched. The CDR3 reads CASSFVWTGPEAFF. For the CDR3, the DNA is TGTGCCAGCAGTTTCGTTTGGACAGGGCCTGAAGCTTTCTTT.

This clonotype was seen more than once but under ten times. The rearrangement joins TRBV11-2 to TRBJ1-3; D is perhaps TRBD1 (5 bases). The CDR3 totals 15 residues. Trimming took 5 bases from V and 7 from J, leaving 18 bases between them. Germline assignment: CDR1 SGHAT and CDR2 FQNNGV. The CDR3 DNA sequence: TGTGCCAGCAGCCCTGGGCCAGGGTTTATGAACACCATATATTTT. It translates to CASSPGPGFMNTIYF.

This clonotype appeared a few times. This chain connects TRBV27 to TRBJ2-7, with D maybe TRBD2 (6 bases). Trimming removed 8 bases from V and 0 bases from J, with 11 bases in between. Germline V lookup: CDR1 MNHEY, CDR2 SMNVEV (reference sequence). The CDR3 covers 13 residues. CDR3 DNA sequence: TGTGCCAGCCATCGGGGGAGCTCCTACGAGCAGTACTTC. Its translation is CASHRGSSYEQYF.

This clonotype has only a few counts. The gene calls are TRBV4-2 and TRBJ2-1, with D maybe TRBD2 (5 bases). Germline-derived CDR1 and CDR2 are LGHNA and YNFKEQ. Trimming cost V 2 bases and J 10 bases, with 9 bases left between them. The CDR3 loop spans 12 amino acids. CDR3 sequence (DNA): TGTGCCAGCAGCCAACCATTAGCGGAGCAGTTCTTC. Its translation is CASSQPLAEQFF.

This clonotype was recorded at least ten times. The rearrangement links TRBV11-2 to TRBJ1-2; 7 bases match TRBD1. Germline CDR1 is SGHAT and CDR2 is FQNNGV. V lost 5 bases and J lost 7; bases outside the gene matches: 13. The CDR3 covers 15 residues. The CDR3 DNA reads TGTGCCAGCAGCCGACAGGGATCCCCCTTTGGTGGCTACACCTTC. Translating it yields CASSRQGSPFGGYTF.

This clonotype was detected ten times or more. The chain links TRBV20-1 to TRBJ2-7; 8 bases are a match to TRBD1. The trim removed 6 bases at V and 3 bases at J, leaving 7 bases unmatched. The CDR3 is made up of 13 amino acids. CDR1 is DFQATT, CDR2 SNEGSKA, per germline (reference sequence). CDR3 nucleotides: TGCAGTGCCCTAGGACAGGGAGGCTACGAGCAGTACTTC. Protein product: CSALGQGGYEQYF.

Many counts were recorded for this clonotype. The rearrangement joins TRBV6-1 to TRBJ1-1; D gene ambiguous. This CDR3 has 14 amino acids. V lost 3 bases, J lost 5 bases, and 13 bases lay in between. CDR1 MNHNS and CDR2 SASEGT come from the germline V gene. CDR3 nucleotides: TGTGCCAGCAGTGACCCGCAGCTGGGGACTGAAGCTTTCTTT. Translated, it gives CASSDPQLGTEAFF.

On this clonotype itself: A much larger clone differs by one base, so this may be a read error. The CDR3 protein is CASSLSYSNRDGQYF. The CDR3, as DNA: TGTGCCAGCAGTTTAAGCTACTCTAACAGGGACGGGCAGTACTTC. The rearrangement joins TRBV28 to TRBJ2-7, with a possible D match to TRBD1 (6 bases). Trimming left V 2 bases short and J 9 bases short, with 20 bases between. The CDR3 has 15 amino acids. The germline gives CDR1 MDHEN, CDR2 SYDVKM.

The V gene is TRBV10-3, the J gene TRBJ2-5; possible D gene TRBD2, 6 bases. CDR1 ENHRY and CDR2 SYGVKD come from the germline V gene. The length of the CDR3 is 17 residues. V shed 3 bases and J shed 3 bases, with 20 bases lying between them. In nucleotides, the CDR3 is TGTGCCATCAGTGAACGGCTGGGGGAGGTGGTTAAAGAGACCCAGTACTTC. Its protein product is CAISERLGEVVKETQYF.

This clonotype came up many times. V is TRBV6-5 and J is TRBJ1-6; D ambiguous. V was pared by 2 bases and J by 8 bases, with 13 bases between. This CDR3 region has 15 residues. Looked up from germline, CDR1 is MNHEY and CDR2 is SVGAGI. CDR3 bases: TGTGCCAGCAGTTACCTTCTAGGGTTGGATTCACCCCTCCACTTT. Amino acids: CASSYLLGLDSPLHF.

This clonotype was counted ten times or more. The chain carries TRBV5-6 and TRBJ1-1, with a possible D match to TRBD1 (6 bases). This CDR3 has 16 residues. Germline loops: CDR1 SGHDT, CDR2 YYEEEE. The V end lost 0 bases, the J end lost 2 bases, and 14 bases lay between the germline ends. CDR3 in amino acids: CASSLVQGVGNTEAFF. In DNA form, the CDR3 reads TGTGCCAGCAGCTTGGTACAGGGTGTAGGTAACACTGAAGCTTTCTTT. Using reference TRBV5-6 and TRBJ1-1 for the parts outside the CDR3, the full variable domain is DAGVTQSPTHLIKTRGQQVTLRCSPKSGHDTVSWYQQALGQGPQFIFQYYEEEERQRGNFPDRFSGHQFPNYSSELNVNALLLGDSALYLCASSLVQGVGNTEAFFGQGTRLTVV.

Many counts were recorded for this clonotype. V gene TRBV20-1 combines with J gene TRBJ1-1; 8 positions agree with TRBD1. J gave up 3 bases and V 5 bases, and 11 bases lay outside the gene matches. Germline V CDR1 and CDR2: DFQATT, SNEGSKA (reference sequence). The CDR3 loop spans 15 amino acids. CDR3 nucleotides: TGCAGTGCTCCAGGGGGCGTCGGTTTGGACACTGAAGCTTTCTTT. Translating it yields CSAPGGVGLDTEAFF.

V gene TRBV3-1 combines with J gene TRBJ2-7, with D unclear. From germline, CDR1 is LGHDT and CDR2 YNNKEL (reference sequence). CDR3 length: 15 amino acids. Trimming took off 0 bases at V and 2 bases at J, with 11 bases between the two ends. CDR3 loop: CASSQDSHVTYEQYF. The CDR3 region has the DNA TGTGCCAGCAGCCAAGATTCTCACGTAACCTACGAGCAGTACTTC.

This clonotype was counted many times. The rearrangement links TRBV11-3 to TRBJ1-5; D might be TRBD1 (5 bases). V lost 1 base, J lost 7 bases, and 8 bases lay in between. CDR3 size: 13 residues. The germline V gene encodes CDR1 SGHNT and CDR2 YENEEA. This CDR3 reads CASSLGGAQPQHF. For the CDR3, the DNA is TGTGCCAGCAGCTTAGGGGGCGCCCAGCCCCAGCATTTT.

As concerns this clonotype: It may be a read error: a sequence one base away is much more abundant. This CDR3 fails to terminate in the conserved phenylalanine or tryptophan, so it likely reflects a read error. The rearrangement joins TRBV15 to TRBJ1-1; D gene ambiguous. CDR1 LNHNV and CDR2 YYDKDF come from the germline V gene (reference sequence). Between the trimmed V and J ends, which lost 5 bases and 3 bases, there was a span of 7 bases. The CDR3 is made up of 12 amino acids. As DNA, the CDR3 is TGTGCCACCAGCGTCCGGTACACTGAAGCTTTCGTT. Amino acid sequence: CATSVRYTEAFV.

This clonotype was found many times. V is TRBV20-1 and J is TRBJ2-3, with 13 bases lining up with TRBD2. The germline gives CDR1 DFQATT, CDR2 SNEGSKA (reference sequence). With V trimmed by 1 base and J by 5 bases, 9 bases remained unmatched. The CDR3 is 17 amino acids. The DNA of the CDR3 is TGCAGTGCTAGAGCCGACTGGACTAGCGGGGGTGGAGATACGCAGTATTTT. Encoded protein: CSARADWTSGGGDTQYF.

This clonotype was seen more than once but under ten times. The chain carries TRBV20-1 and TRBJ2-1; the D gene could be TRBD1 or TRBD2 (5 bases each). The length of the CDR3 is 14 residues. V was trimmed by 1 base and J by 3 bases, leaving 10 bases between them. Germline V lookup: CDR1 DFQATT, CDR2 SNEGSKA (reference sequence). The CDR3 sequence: CSARGRGLYNEQFF. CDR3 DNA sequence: TGCAGTGCTAGAGGTCGGGGCCTCTACAATGAGCAGTTCTTC.

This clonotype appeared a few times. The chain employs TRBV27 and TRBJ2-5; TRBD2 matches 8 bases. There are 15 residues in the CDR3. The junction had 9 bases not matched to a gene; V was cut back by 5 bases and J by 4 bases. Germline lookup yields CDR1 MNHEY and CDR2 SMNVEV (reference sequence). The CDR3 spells CASSPPPGGRETQYF. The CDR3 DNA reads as TGTGCCAGCAGTCCCCCGCCGGGGGGGCGAGAGACCCAGTACTTC.

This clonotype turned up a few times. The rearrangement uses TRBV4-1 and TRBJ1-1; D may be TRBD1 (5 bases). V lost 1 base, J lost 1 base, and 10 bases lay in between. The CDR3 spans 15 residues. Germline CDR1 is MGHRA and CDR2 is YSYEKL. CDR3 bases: TGCGCCAGCAGCCAAGCAACAGGAGGGAACACTGAAGCTTTCTTT. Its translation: CASSQATGGNTEAFF.

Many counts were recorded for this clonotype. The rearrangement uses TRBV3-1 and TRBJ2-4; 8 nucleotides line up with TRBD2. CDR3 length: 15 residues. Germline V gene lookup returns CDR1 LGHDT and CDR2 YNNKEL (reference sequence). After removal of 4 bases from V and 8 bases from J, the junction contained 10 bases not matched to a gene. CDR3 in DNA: TGTGCCAGCAGCCCGAGTTCGGGGGGGTTTTACATTCAGTACTTC. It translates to CASSPSSGGFYIQYF.

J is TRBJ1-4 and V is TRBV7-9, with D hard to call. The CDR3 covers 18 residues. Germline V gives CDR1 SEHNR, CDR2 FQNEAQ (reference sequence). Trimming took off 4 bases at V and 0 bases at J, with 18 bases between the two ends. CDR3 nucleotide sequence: TGTGCCAGCAGCTCCACCAAGGGAATCTTCGCAACTAATGAAAAACTGTTTTTT. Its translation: CASSSTKGIFATNEKLFF.

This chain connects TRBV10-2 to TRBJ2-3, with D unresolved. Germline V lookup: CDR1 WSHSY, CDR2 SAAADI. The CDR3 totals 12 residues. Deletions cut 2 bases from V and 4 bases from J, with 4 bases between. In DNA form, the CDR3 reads TGCGCCAGCAGTGAGCAACCAGATACGCAGTATTTT. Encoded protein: CASSEQPDTQYF.

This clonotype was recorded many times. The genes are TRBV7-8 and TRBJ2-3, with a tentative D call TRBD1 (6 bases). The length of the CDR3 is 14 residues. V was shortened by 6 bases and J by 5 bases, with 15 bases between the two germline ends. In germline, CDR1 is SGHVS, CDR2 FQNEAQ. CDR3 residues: CASSPKTGLDTQYF. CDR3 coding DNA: TGTGCCAGCAGTCCGAAAACAGGGTTAGATACGCAGTATTTT.

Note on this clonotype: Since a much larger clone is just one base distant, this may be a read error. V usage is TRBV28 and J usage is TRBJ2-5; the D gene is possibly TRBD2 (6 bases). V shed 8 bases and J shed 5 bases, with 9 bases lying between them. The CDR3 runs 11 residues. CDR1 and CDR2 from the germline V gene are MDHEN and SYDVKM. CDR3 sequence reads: CASGGWETQYF. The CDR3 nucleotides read TGTGCCAGCGGGGGGTGGGAGACCCAGTACTTC.

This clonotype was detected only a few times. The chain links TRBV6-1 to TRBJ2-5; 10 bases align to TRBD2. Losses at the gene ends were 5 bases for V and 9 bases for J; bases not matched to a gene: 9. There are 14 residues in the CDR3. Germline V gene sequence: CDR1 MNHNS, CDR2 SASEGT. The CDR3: CASSLAGVGEAQYF. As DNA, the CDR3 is TGTGCCAGCAGTCTAGCGGGGGTCGGGGAGGCCCAGTACTTC.

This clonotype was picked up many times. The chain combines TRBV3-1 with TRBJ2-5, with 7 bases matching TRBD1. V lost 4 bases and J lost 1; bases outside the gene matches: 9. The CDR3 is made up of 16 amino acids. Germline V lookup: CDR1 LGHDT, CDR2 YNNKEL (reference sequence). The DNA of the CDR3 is TGTGCCAGCAGCCCTTCGCTTGCAGGGGGCCAAGAGACCCAGTACTTC. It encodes CASSPSLAGGQETQYF.